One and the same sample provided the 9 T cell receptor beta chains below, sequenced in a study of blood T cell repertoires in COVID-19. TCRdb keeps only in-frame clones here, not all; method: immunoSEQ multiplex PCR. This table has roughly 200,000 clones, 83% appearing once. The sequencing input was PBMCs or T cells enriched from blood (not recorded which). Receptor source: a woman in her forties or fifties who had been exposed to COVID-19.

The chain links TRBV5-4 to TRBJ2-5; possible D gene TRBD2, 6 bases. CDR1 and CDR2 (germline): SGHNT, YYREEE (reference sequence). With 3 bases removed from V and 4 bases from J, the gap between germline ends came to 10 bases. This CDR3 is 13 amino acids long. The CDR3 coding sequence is TGTGCCAGCAGCTCGCAGGGAGGAGAGACCCAGTACTTC. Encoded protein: CASSSQGGETQYF.

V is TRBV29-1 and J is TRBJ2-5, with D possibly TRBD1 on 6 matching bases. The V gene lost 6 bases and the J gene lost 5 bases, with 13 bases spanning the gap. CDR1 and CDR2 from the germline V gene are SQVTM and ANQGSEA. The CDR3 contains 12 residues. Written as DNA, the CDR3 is TGCAGCGTCAAGTCAGGGGATGAGACCCAGTACTTC. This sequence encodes CSVKSGDETQYF.

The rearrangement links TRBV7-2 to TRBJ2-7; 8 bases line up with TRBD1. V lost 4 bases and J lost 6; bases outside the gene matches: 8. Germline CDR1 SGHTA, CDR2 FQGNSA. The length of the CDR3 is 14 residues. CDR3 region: CASSSQGAAPEQYF. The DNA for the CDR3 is TGTGCCAGCAGCTCTCAGGGGGCAGCCCCCGAGCAGTACTTC.

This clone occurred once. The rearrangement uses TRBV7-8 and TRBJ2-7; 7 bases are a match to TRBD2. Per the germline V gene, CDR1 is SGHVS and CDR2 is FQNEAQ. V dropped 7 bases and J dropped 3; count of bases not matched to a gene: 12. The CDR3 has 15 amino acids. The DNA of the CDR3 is TGTGCCAGCACCCAATCCGGGACTATATTCTACGAGCAGTACTTC. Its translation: CASTQSGTIFYEQYF.

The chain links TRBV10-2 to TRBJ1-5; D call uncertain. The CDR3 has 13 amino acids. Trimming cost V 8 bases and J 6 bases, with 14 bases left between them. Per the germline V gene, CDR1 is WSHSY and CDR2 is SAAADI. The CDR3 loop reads CASAVLAGQPQHF. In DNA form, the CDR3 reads TGCGCCAGCGCGGTCCTTGCGGGTCAGCCCCAGCATTTT.

In nucleotides, the CDR3 is TGTGCCAGCAGCCCTCGGACAGGGAAAGTATTCGAGCAGTACTTC. This gives the protein CASSPRTGKVFEQYF. The rearrangement joins TRBV7-2 to TRBJ2-7, with 8 bases matching TRBD1. The junction had 12 bases not matched to a gene; V was cut back by 5 bases and J by 6 bases. The CDR3 extends over 15 amino acids. CDR1 SGHTA and CDR2 FQGNSA come from the germline V gene.

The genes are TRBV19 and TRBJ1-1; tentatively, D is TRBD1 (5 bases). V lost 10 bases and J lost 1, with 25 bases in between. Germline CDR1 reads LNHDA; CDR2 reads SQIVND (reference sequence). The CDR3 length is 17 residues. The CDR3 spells CATRPQRAGLQNTEAFF. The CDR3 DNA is TGTGCCACCAGACCACAACGAGCGGGACTGCAGAACACTGAAGCTTTCTTT.

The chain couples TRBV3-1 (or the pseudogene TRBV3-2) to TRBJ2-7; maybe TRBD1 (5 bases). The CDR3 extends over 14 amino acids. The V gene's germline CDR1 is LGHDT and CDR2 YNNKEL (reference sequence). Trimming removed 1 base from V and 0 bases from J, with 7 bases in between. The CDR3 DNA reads TGTGCCAGCAGCCAAGGGGGCCGCTCCTACGAGCAGTACTTC. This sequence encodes CASSQGGRSYEQYF.

The CDR3 reads CASSGPWTGRANYGYTF. As DNA, the CDR3 is TGTGCCAGCAGTGGCCCTTGGACAGGCCGCGCTAACTATGGCTACACCTTC. The chain links TRBV25-1 to TRBJ1-2; 7 bases line up with TRBD1. In germline, CDR1 is MGHDK, CDR2 SYGVNS. With 4 bases clipped from V and 0 bases from J, the junction kept 11 bases outside the gene matches. The CDR3 is 17 residues long.